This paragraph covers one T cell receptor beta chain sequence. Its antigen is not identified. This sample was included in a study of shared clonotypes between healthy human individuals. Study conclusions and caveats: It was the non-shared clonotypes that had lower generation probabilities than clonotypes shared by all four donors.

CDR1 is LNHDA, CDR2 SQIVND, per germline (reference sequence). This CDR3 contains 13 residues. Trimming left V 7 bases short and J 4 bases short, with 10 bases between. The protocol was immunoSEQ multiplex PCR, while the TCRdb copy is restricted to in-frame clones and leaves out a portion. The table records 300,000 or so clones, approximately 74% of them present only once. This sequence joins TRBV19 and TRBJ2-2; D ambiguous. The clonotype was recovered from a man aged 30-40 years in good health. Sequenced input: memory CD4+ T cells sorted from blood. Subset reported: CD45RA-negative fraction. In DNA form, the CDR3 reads TGTGCCAGTACCCCCCCAACCACCGGGGAGCTGTTTTTT. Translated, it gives CASTPPTTGELFF.